This T cell receptor beta chain originates from a study of cytomegalovirus exposure and HLA in healthy donors. Overall study results and limits: Many donors shared some public TCRs, even though most TCR sequences were rare. According to reports, the classifier identified cytomegalovirus status with high specificity and sensitivity. TCR beta chain V- and J-gene trimming was linked, in a later analysis, to a missense variant in DCLRE1C. The majority of CMV-associated TCR beta chains were reported as apparently HLA-restricted in a later analysis.

Germline V CDR1 and CDR2: MNHEY, SVGAGI. The CDR3 totals 16 residues. Germline trimming cut 4 bases from V and 6 bases from J; bases unmatched to any gene: 13. The PCR made use of 60 Vbeta and 13 Jbeta primers. Here immunoSEQ multiplex PCR was the method, and the copy in TCRdb shows in-frame clones only, minus some. This table holds more than 95,000 clones, more than 65% found once. Turning to this clone: Its antigen is as yet unknown.

This chain links TRBV6-5 with TRBJ1-2; the match to TRBD1 covers 8 bases. Sequenced material: PBMCs. The sequence came from a woman aged 18-35 years in good health and CMV-seropositive. The chain's CDR3 is CASSLGTRGRMDGYTF. Here the CDR3 DNA reads TGTGCCAGCAGTTTGGGGACCAGGGGGCGTATGGATGGCTACACCTTC.